The 20 T cell receptor beta chains below were found in one sample sequenced in a study of T cell repertoires in cytomegalovirus infection. TCRdb re-derived calls from the reads in MiXCR, one entry per CDR3 protein. The top ten clones hold under 20% of a sample with about 140,000 distinct CDR3 sequences, about 6.5% of them seen once. The sample consisted of PBMCs. These receptors all come from a human donor in good health (CMV status not recorded). Some clones in this sample may be carry-over from other donors' samples.

This clonotype was detected many times. V usage is TRBV6-1 and J usage is TRBJ2-4, with 7 bases matching TRBD1. The germline V gene has CDR1 MNHNS and CDR2 SASEGT. CDR3 length: 14 amino acids. The J segment lost 5 bases and the V segment lost 6 bases, leaving 7 bases of the junction unmatched. CDR3 sequence (DNA): TGTGCCAGCAGCGGTGGGGACAGCCAAAACATTCAGTACTTC. It specifies CASSGGDSQNIQYF.

This clonotype was recorded at least ten times. The V gene is TRBV7-6, the J gene TRBJ1-3; no reliable D call. With 0 bases removed from V and 7 bases from J, the gap between germline ends came to 7 bases. Germline V gene data show CDR1 as SGHVS and CDR2 as FNYEAQ. CDR3 length: 13 residues. The CDR3 here is CASSLAGSNTIYF. CDR3 DNA sequence: TGTGCCAGCAGCTTAGCGGGTTCCAACACCATATATTTT.

The gene calls are TRBV7-2 and TRBJ2-3, with TRBD2 matching over 11 bases. In germline, CDR1 is SGHTA, CDR2 FQGNSA. The V and J ends lost 8 bases and 0 bases, in that order; junction bases with no gene match: 10. CDR3 size: 17 residues. The CDR3 DNA reads TGTGCCAGCTTCCCCAGCGTAGCGGGGGGGAGCACAGATACGCAGTATTTT. Protein sequence: CASFPSVAGGSTDTQYF.

The rearrangement uses TRBV19 and TRBJ2-1, with TRBD2 matching over 7 bases. Per the germline V gene, CDR1 is LNHDA and CDR2 is SQIVND (reference sequence). J was trimmed by 13 bases and V by 6 bases; bases with no gene match: 18. This CDR3 is built from 15 residues. The CDR3 sequence is CASRMGGRVGDFQFF. For the CDR3, the DNA is TGTGCCAGTAGGATGGGTGGGAGGGTTGGGGACTTTCAGTTCTTC.

Many counts were recorded for this clonotype. V is TRBV7-2 and J is TRBJ2-1, with D possibly matching TRBD1 (5 bases). V was trimmed by 5 bases and J by 3 bases, leaving 20 bases between them. This CDR3 is 17 amino acids long. Germline CDR1 is SGHTA and CDR2 is FQGNSA. In DNA, the CDR3 is TGTGCCAGCAGCCGGACAACAGACCGTCTCATCTACAATGAGCAGTTCTTC. This encodes CASSRTTDRLIYNEQFF. Full variable domain (outside the CDR3, taken from reference TRBV7-2 and TRBJ2-1): GAGVSQSPSNKVTEKGKDVELRCDPISGHTALYWYRQSLGQGLEFLIYFQGNSAPDKSGLPSDRFSAERTGGSVSTLTIQRTQQEDSAVYLCASSRTTDRLIYNEQFFGPGTRLTVL.

This clonotype was seen repeatedly, ten times or more. The chain combines TRBV12-3 or TRBV12-4 with TRBJ1-2; D not certain. The CDR3 length is 13 residues. Trimming pared 3 bases from V and 2 bases from J, leaving 7 bases between. The CDR3 protein is CASSFQVNYGYTF. Written as DNA, the CDR3 is TGTGCCAGCAGTTTCCAGGTGAACTATGGCTACACCTTC.

This clonotype was seen many times. V and J are TRBV5-1 and TRBJ2-7; no reliable D call. Trimming took 0 bases from V and 4 from J, leaving 14 bases between them. CDR1 is SGHRS, CDR2 YFSETQ, per germline. CDR3 length: 15 residues. The CDR3: CASSLEPLLVYEQYF. The CDR3 DNA reads TGCGCCAGCAGCTTGGAGCCCCTGTTGGTTTACGAGCAGTACTTC.

This clonotype was detected a few times. The V and J genes are TRBV19 and TRBJ1-1; D may be TRBD1 (6 bases). The CDR3 is 15 residues long. Germline V gene sequence: CDR1 LNHDA, CDR2 SQIVND (reference sequence). The V end lost 5 bases, the J end lost 7 bases, and 20 bases lay between the germline ends. Here the CDR3 reads CASSLPGHRVNEAFF. CDR3 coding DNA: TGTGCCAGTAGTCTACCGGGACATAGAGTGAATGAAGCTTTCTTT.

This clonotype was observed a few times. The genes are TRBV9 and TRBJ1-1; D is unclear. The CDR3 consists of 14 residues. With 3 bases removed from V and 1 base from J, the gap between germline ends came to 10 bases. The germline V gene has CDR1 SGDLS and CDR2 YYNGEE. The CDR3 loop reads CASSADPRNTEAFF. CDR3 nucleotides: TGTGCCAGCAGCGCCGACCCCCGGAACACTGAAGCTTTCTTT. The full variable domain, with the rest looked up from reference TRBV9 and TRBJ1-1, is DSGVTQTPKHLITATGQRVTLRCSPRSGDLSVYWYQQSLDQGLQFLIQYYNGEERAKGNILERFSAQQFPDLHSELNLSSLELGDSALYFCASSADPRNTEAFFGQGTRLTVV.

This clonotype was found a few times. The chain recombines TRBV29-1 with TRBJ1-1; D gene uncertain. The V and J ends lost 5 bases and 4 bases respectively, with 8 bases between them. This CDR3 has 11 amino acids. The V gene's germline CDR1 is SQVTM and CDR2 ANQGSEA. The CDR3 region is CSVSTATEAFF. CDR3 sequence (DNA): TGCAGCGTTTCCACTGCCACTGAAGCTTTCTTT. Filled out from reference TRBV29-1 and TRBJ1-1, the complete variable domain reads SAVISQKPSRDICQRGTSLTIQCQVDSQVTMMFWYRQQPGQSLTLIATANQGSEATYESGFVIDKFPISRPNLTFSTLTVSNMSPEDSSIYLCSVSTATEAFFGQGTRLTVV.

This clonotype was detected many times. This chain connects TRBV12-3 or TRBV12-4 to TRBJ1-6, with 9 bases identical to TRBD1. V lost 7 bases and J lost 6; bases outside the gene matches: 7. The CDR3 consists of 15 residues. CDR3 amino acids: CASTEQGALNSPLHF. Written as DNA, the CDR3 is TGTGCCAGCACTGAACAGGGGGCGCTTAATTCACCCCTCCACTTT.

This clonotype has at least ten counts. The chain recombines TRBV7-2 with TRBJ2-2; tentatively, D is TRBD2 (5 bases). CDR1 is SGHTA, CDR2 FQGNSA, per germline. CDR3 length: 13 residues. The V end was cut by 6 bases, the J end by 16 bases, with 21 bases between. The DNA of the CDR3 is TGTGCCAGCAGTTTATCCCGAAACGGGGTGTGGTTTTTT. This encodes CASSLSRNGVWFF.

In nucleotides, the CDR3 is TGCAGCGTTGGGCGGGGGAGCGCCTACAATGAGCAGTTCTTC. This codes for CSVGRGSAYNEQFF. The chain is built from TRBV29-1 and TRBJ2-1; TRBD2 aligns across 7 bases. Germline CDR1 is SQVTM and CDR2 is ANQGSEA. V dropped 4 bases and J dropped 2; count of bases not matched to a gene: 5. This CDR3 comprises 14 residues.

This clonotype showed up many times. The CDR3 loop reads CASSSRTFNEKLFF. For the CDR3, the DNA is TGTGCCAGCAGTTCGAGGACCTTTAATGAAAAACTGTTTTTT. This chain uses TRBV12-3 or TRBV12-4 with TRBJ1-4; D is undetermined. V lost 4 bases to trimming and J lost 4 bases, with 10 bases between them. CDR3 length: 14 amino acids.

DNA of the CDR3: TGTGCCAGCAGACCTGACACTATTGGGTACACCTTC. This translates into CASRPDTIGYTF. The chain uses TRBV7-3 and TRBJ1-2; D is unclear. Trimming cost V 6 bases and J 11 bases, with 16 bases left between them. The CDR3 extends over 12 amino acids. Germline CDR1 is SGHTA and CDR2 is FQGTGA.

To note about this clonotype: This sequence may be a read error, since a much larger clone differs from it by one base. V usage is TRBV19 and J usage is TRBJ1-5, with D perhaps TRBD1 (5 bases). This CDR3 has 15 amino acids. The V gene's germline CDR1 is LNHDA and CDR2 SQIVND (reference sequence). The V and J ends lost 3 bases and 3 bases respectively, with 12 bases between them. The CDR3 reads CASSIARVTNQPQHF. The CDR3 DNA reads as TGTGCCAGTAGTATCGCCAGGGTAACCAATCAGCCCCAGCATTTT.

The V and J genes are TRBV18 and TRBJ2-1, with 8 bases fitting TRBD2. The trim removed 1 base at V and 3 bases at J, leaving 2 bases unmatched. The CDR3 contains 15 residues. CDR1 and CDR2 (germline): KGHSH, LQKENI. CDR3 nucleotides: TGTGCCAGCTCACCACAAGCGGGGGTCTACAATGAGCAGTTCTTC. It specifies CASSPQAGVYNEQFF.

This clonotype was detected ten times or more. The V gene is TRBV2, the J gene TRBJ2-7, with D possibly called TRBD1 or TRBD2 (5 bases each). Germline CDR1 and CDR2: SNHLY and FYNNEI. The CDR3 is 16 residues long. V was trimmed by 7 bases and J by 2 bases, leaving 21 bases between them. CDR3 in DNA: TGTGCCAGCACAGGGACCGGGACCATCCGTCCCTACGAGCAGTACTTC. Its translation is CASTGTGTIRPYEQYF.

This chain connects TRBV29-1 to TRBJ1-4, with TRBD1 as a possible D gene (6 bases). The CDR3 runs 15 residues. V was shortened by 4 bases and J by 7 bases, with 19 bases between the two germline ends. Germline V lookup: CDR1 SQVTM, CDR2 ANQGSEA. As DNA, the CDR3 is TGCAGCGTTGGGGGCGTGGGGGGGCCGAGTGAAAAACTGTTTTTT. This encodes CSVGGVGGPSEKLFF.

At least ten counts were recorded for this clonotype. The genes are TRBV12-3 or TRBV12-4 and TRBJ1-6; maybe TRBD1 (5 bases). Trimming took 1 base from V and 8 from J, leaving 12 bases between them. The CDR3 consists of 15 residues. CDR3 protein: CASSLEGFVDSPLHF. The CDR3 coding sequence is TGTGCCAGCAGTTTAGAGGGGTTCGTAGATTCACCCCTCCACTTT.